The 11 T cell receptor beta chains in this list originate from one sample, sequenced in a study of early T cells in non-severe SARS-CoV-2 infection. TCRdb independently ran MiXCR on the 5' RACE reads; one entry per CDR3 protein. The table shows approximately 56,000 distinct CDR3 sequences, with approximately 15% occurring only once. Sequencing used whole blood, obtained at baseline. The receptors shown here come from an adult who was a healthcare worker with PCR-confirmed SARS-CoV-2 infection or an uninfected control (not recorded which).

Only a few counts were recorded for this clonotype. The chain carries TRBV12-3 or TRBV12-4 and TRBJ2-2; TRBD2 might be the D (6 bases). The CDR3 runs to 14 residues. Trimming removed 7 bases at V and 4 bases at J, with 13 bases between. As DNA, the CDR3 is TGTGCCAGCAACGGGGGACTTATCACCGGGGAGCTGTTTTTT. This encodes CASNGGLITGELFF.

The chain employs TRBV3-1 and TRBJ2-1, with TRBD2 identical over 7 bases. The CDR3 has 18 residues. V was clipped by 4 bases and J by 4 bases; unmatched bases: 16. Germline V gene data show CDR1 as LGHDT and CDR2 as YNNKEL (reference sequence). CDR3 sequence: CASSLAPTSTHLYNEQFF. CDR3 sequence (DNA): TGTGCCAGCAGCCTGGCTCCGACTAGCACTCATTTATACAATGAGCAGTTCTTC.

This clonotype occurred a few times. V and J are TRBV5-1 and TRBJ1-3, with unresolved D. V lost 0 bases and J 4 bases, leaving 5 bases between the germline ends. This CDR3 spans 13 amino acids. CDR1 and CDR2 from the germline V gene are SGHRS and YFSETQ. The CDR3 DNA sequence: TGCGCCAGCAGCTTGGACGCGGGAAACACCATATATTTT. Translated, it gives CASSLDAGNTIYF.

V and J are TRBV2 and TRBJ2-1; D unresolved. The CDR3 consists of 10 residues. Trimming removed 3 bases from V and 9 bases from J, with 3 bases in between. Germline assignment: CDR1 SNHLY and CDR2 FYNNEI. In nucleotides, the CDR3 is TGTGCCAGCAGTGAGGGTGAGCAGTTCTTC. It is translated as CASSEGEQFF. Combining the CDR3 with reference TRBV2 and TRBJ2-1 gives the whole variable domain EPEVTQTPSHQVTQMGQEVILRCVPISNHLYFYWYRQILGQKVEFLVSFYNNEISEKSEIFDDQFSVERPDGSNFTLKIRSTKLEDSAMYFCASSEGEQFFGPGTRLTVL.

In its sample, this clonotype was seen many times. The chain has TRBV7-2 and TRBJ2-6; 12 bases map to TRBD2. The CDR3 covers 18 residues. Germline values: CDR1 SGHTA, CDR2 FQGNSA. Germline trimming cut 2 bases from V and 1 base from J; bases unmatched to any gene: 3. The CDR3 is CASSLRLAGGSGANVLTF. In DNA form, the CDR3 reads TGTGCCAGCAGCTTACGCCTAGCGGGAGGGTCTGGGGCCAACGTCCTGACTTTC.

This clonotype was found a few times. The chain employs TRBV28 and TRBJ2-7; no firm D call. Between the trimmed V and J ends, which lost 3 bases and 6 bases, there was a span of 15 bases. The CDR3 has 14 residues. The germline CDR1 and CDR2 sequences are MDHEN and SYDVKM. The CDR3 DNA reads as TGTGCCAGCAGTTTCATGCTCGGTCAGGTCGAGCAGTACTTC. It specifies CASSFMLGQVEQYF.

This clonotype was observed many times. The chain has TRBV29-1 and TRBJ2-3; D is uncertain. The ends were cut back, 3 bases at V and 5 bases at J, with 12 bases in the middle. The germline V gene has CDR1 SQVTM and CDR2 ANQGSEA. The length of the CDR3 is 13 residues. Here the CDR3 DNA reads TGCAGCGTTGACAGGTTGACCGGAGATACGCAGTATTTT. It is translated as CSVDRLTGDTQYF.

Many counts were recorded for this clonotype. V is TRBV2 and J is TRBJ2-3; TRBD2 matches 7 bases. The CDR3 has 15 residues. Trimming removed 5 bases from V and 7 bases from J; junction bases left unmatched: 12. Germline CDR1 SNHLY, CDR2 FYNNEI. This CDR3 is CASSTSGNPGNTQYF. DNA for the CDR3: TGTGCCAGCAGTACAAGCGGGAACCCGGGGAATACGCAGTATTTT.

This clonotype was recorded a few times. The chain links TRBV11-2 to TRBJ2-1; 8 nucleotides agree with TRBD1. The V segment lost 5 bases and the J segment 5 bases; nucleotides outside the gene matches: 8. Germline assignment: CDR1 SGHAT and CDR2 FQNNGV. There are 15 residues in the CDR3. In DNA form, the CDR3 reads TGTGCCAGCAGCCCGACCCAGGGGGCCAACAATGAGCAGTTCTTC. As protein: CASSPTQGANNEQFF.

There are many counts of this clonotype. The chain couples TRBV4-1 to TRBJ2-3, with 16 bases lining up with TRBD2. Germline CDR1 MGHRA, CDR2 YSYEKL. Trimming cost V 4 bases and J 4 bases; bases outside gene matches: 5. This CDR3 region has 17 residues. CDR3 DNA sequence: TGCGCCAGCAGCCTTGGGACTAGCGGGGGGGCGGCAGATACGCAGTATTTT. It yields the protein CASSLGTSGGAADTQYF.

This clonotype turned up a few times. This chain joins TRBV12-3 or TRBV12-4 and TRBJ2-2, with TRBD1 identical over 8 bases. The V gene end was trimmed by 5 bases and the J gene end by 1 base; junction bases not matched to a gene: 3. The length of the CDR3 is 15 residues. In DNA, the CDR3 is TGTGCCAGCAGTCTCGGACAGGGGAACACCGGGGAGCTGTTTTTT. Protein sequence: CASSLGQGNTGELFF.